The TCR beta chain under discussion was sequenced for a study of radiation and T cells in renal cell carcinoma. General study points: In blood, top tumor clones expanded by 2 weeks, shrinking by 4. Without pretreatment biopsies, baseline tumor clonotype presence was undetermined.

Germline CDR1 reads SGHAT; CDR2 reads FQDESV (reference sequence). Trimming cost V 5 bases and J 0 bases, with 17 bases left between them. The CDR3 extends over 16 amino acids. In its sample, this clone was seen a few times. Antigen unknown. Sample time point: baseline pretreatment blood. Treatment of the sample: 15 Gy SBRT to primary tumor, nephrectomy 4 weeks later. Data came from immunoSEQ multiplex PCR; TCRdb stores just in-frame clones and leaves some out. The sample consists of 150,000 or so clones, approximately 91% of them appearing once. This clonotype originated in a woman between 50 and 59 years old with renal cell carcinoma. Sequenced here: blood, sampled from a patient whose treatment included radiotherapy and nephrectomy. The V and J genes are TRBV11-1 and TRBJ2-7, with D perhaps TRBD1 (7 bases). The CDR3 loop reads CASSRLGQVSSYEQYF. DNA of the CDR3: TGTGCCAGCAGCCGACTAGGACAGGTTTCCTCCTACGAGCAGTACTTC.